The clone carrying this T cell receptor beta chain was observed a few times. Primers used in a second PCR of about 7 to 12 cycles were a sample-barcoded 5' primer and a J-beta primer mix. One entry per CDR3 protein results from TCRdb running MiXCR on the 5' RACE reads. Of about 1.7 million distinct CDR3 sequences in the sample, 28% were seen once. These data belong to a study of blood T cells in healthy people across ages. Trimming took off 2 bases at V and 6 bases at J, with 8 bases between the two ends. The germline V gene encodes CDR1 SGHRS and CDR2 YFSETQ. This CDR3 contains 13 residues. The receptor comes from a woman in her 30s in good health. The J gene is TRBJ2-2, the V gene TRBV5-1; the D gene is possibly TRBD1 (6 bases). The sample consisted of blood. In DNA form, the CDR3 reads TGCGCCAGCAGCTTCCGACAGGCCGGGGAGCTGTTTTTT. Amino acids: CASSFRQAGELFF. Full variable domain (remainder filled in from reference TRBV5-1 and TRBJ2-2): KAGVTQTPRYLIKTRGQQVTLSCSPISGHRSVSWYQQTPGQGLQFLFEYFSETQRNKGNFPGRFSGRQFSNSRSEMNVSTLELGDSALYLCASSFRQAGELFFGEGSRLTVL.